Listed below are T cell receptor beta chains from one sample, sequenced in a study of Graves' ophthalmopathy and Graves' hyperthyroidism. TCRdb re-called the multiplex PCR reads with MiXCR, one entry per CDR3 protein. The sample has about 390,000 distinct CDR3 sequences, about 16% seen once; the top ten hold approximately 7%. Sequenced material: peripheral blood. These receptor sequences come from a woman aged 18-29 years with stable Graves' hyperthyroidism. Each CDR3 is given with its conserved first and last residue. D genes are given only for firm matches. Size tells how often a clone was seen (once, few, many) or the class of an expanded clone, and some rows leave it out.

size	D	V	J	DNA	CDR3
many	NA	TRBV2	TRBJ1-2	TGTGCCAGCAGTGGCGGGCTAAGAGCACAATCCGAGGGCTATGGCTACACCTTC	CASSGGLRAQSEGYGYTF
many	NA	TRBV9	TRBJ1-6	TGTGCCAGCAGCGTAGTGGCAGGGGATTCACCCCTCCACTTT	CASSVVAGDSPLHF
many	NA	TRBV19	TRBJ1-1	TGTGCCAGTAAGGGGGATAGAGCTTTCTTT	CASKGDRAFF
once	NA	TRBV12-3/TRBV12-4	TRBJ1-1	TGTGCCAGCAGTTTTGGGACAACGATAAAGGGCACTGAAGCTTTCTTT	CASSFGTTIKGTEAFF
many	TRBD1	TRBV19	TRBJ1-1	TGTGCCAGTAGTAATTACAGGGGCTTCACTGAAGCTTTCTTT	CASSNYRGFTEAFF
many	NA	TRBV2	TRBJ1-5	TGTGCCAGCAGATTTTCGGGGGGCGTGAATCAGCCCCAGCATTTT	CASRFSGGVNQPQHF
NA	NA	TRBV29-1	TRBJ2-5	TGCAGCGTTGGGGACCAGCAAGAGACCCAGTACTTC	CSVGDQQETQYF
NA	NA	TRBV14	TRBJ1-1	TGTGCCAGCAGCCAAGTTAGGGGAGGATGGGCTTTCTTT	CASSQVRGGWAFF
many	NA	TRBV5-5	TRBJ1-5	TGTGCCAGCAGCTTGGGGGCACAGCAGCCCCAGCATTTT	CASSLGAQQPQHF
many	NA	TRBV6-2/TRBV6-3	TRBJ2-4	TGTGCCAGCAGTCCACAGGGCCCTTTGAGGTACTTC	CASSPQGPLRYF
NA	NA	TRBV6-1	TRBJ1-1	TGTGCCAGCATCTACAGGGTTGGGGACACTGAAGCTTTCTTT	CASIYRVGDTEAFF
many	TRBD2	TRBV20-1	TRBJ2-7	TGCAGTGCTAGATCGGGACTAGCGGGGAGCTCCTACGAGCAGTACTTC	CSARSGLAGSSYEQYF
many	NA	TRBV29-1	TRBJ1-2	TGCAGCGTTGCGGGACAAATGCTCGATGGCTACACCTTC	CSVAGQMLDGYTF
many	TRBD1	TRBV5-1	TRBJ2-7	TGCGCCAGCAGTTCCGGGACAGGGCAGTACGAGCAGTACTTC	CASSSGTGQYEQYF
few	NA	TRBV14	TRBJ2-7	TGTGCCAGCAGCCAAGGACTAGTACGCGAGCAGTACTTC	CASSQGLVREQYF
NA	NA	TRBV2	TRBJ2-7	TGTGCCAGCAGTGATCGAACAGGGAGGGGCGAGCAGTACTTC	CASSDRTGRGEQYF
NA	NA	TRBV3-1	TRBJ2-7	TGTGCCAGCGGCGGGACGTCCTACGAGCAGTACTTC	CASGGTSYEQYF
few	NA	TRBV5-6	TRBJ2-2	TGTGCCAGCACAGGAGGAGGACTCATTCACACCGGGGAGCTGTTTTTT	CASTGGGLIHTGELFF
many	TRBD1	TRBV5-1	TRBJ1-2	TGCGCCAGCAGCTTGAGGGACAGGGGCCTACAAAACTATGGCTACACCTTC	CASSLRDRGLQNYGYTF
NA	NA	TRBV6-1	TRBJ2-5	TGTGCCAGCAGTGAAGCAGGTGGCAGGGTCCAAGAGACCCAGTACTTC	CASSEAGGRVQETQYF
NA	NA	TRBV20-1	TRBJ1-1	TGCAGTGCCGTCGCCGGGAGGATGAACACTGAAGCTTTCTTT	CSAVAGRMNTEAFF
many	NA	TRBV10-3	TRBJ1-1	TGTGCCATCAATGGGGTTGTCAACACTGAAGCTTTCTTT	CAINGVVNTEAFF
NA	NA	TRBV20-1	TRBJ1-2	TGCAGTGCTAGGCACAGGGTTCCCCCTCCGGCTAGCTACACCTTC	CSARHRVPPPASYTF
many	NA	TRBV7-2	TRBJ1-2	TGTGCCAGCAGCCCCCGACGGGGCGGGGTTGGCTACACCTTC	CASSPRRGGVGYTF
NA	NA	TRBV12-3/TRBV12-4	TRBJ2-5	TGTGCCAGCAGTTCTAAAGCGGAGCTAGTGCCAGGTGGGACCCAGTACTTC	CASSSKAELVPGGTQYF
many	NA	TRBV12-3/TRBV12-4	TRBJ1-5	TGTGCCAGCAGTTTGGTCGTCGGCGGGTATAGCAATCAGCCCCAGCATTTT	CASSLVVGGYSNQPQHF
many	NA	TRBV15	TRBJ1-5	TGTGCCACCAGCAGTGACTGGGACCCGGGACAATCTTATAGCAATCAGCCCCAGCATTTT	CATSSDWDPGQSYSNQPQHF
many	TRBD1	TRBV12-3/TRBV12-4	TRBJ1-5	TGTGCCAGCAGTTTTGAGGGGGCCGCCCAGCATTTT	CASSFEGAAQHF
many	NA	TRBV7-9	TRBJ2-2	TGTGCCAGCAGCTTAAGGAGTGGGGCTCGGACCGGGGAGCTGTTTTTT	CASSLRSGARTGELFF
many	NA	TRBV7-2	TRBJ2-7	TGTGCCAGCAGCTTAGTGGGGACAAAGCAGTACTTC	CASSLVGTKQYF
many	NA	TRBV28	TRBJ2-7	TGTGCCAGCAGCCCGCATGGGTTCGAGCAGTACTTC	CASSPHGFEQYF
many	NA	TRBV15	TRBJ2-4	TGTGCCACCAGGGGTCAGGGGGGCGGCAAAAACATTCAGTACTTC	CATRGQGGGKNIQYF
many	TRBD1	TRBV6-2/TRBV6-3	TRBJ2-7	TGTGCCAGCATCTCCATCCGGGGACAGCGGTCCTACGAGCAGTACTTC	CASISIRGQRSYEQYF
NA	NA	TRBV7-2	TRBJ1-2	TGTGCCAGCAGCTTACCGGGGACACATAACTATGGCTACACCTTC	CASSLPGTHNYGYTF
many	NA	TRBV12-3/TRBV12-4	TRBJ1-2	TGTGCCAGCAGCCCCCTAGGGGGGGATGGCTACACCTTC	CASSPLGGDGYTF
NA	TRBD2	TRBV4-2	TRBJ2-7	TGTGCCAGCAGCCACCAGGGGACTAGCGGGGGATACGAGCAGTACTTC	CASSHQGTSGGYEQYF
NA	NA	TRBV6-4	TRBJ2-7	TGTGCCAGCAGCTACGTGACAGCCTACGAGCAGTACTTC	CASSYVTAYEQYF